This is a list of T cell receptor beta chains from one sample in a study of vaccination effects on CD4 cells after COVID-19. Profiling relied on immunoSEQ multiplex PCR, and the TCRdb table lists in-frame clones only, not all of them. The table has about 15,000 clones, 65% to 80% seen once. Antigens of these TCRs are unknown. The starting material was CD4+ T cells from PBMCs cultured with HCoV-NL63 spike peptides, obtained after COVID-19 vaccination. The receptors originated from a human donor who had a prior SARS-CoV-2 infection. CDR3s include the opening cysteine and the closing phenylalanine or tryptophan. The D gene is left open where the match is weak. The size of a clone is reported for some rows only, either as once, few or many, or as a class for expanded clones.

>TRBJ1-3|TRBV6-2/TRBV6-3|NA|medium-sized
CASSNTRLGNTIYF
TGTGCCAGCAGCAACACCCGCTTGGGAAACACCATATATTTT
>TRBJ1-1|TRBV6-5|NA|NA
CASSTGPVTEAFF
TGTGCCAGCAGTACAGGGCCTGTCACTGAAGCTTTCTTT
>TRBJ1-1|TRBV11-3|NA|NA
CASSLAGGTTEAFF
TGTGCCAGCAGCTTAGCCGGGGGAACTACTGAAGCTTTCTTT
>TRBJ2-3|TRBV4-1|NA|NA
CASSRGLWSQNTDTQYF
TGCGCCAGCAGCCGGGGATTGTGGTCCCAAAACACAGATACGCAGTATTTT
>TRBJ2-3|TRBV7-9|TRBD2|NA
CASSLRDYIDTQYF
TGTGCCAGCAGCTTAAGGGACTACATAGATACGCAGTATTTT
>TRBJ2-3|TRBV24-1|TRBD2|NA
CATSDPSERVAGGRGDTQYF
TGTGCCACCAGTGACCCCTCTGAGAGAGTAGCGGGAGGGCGGGGAGATACGCAGTATTTT
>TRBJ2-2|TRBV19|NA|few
CASSIFQNTGELFF
TGTGCCAGTAGTATTTTCCAGAACACCGGGGAGCTGTTTTTT
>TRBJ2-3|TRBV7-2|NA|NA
CASSFQIPGTQYF
TGTGCCAGCAGCTTTCAAATTCCGGGTACGCAGTATTTT
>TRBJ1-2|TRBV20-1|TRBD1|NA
CSLNRGEGYTF
TGCAGTCTTAACAGGGGTGAAGGCTACACCTTC
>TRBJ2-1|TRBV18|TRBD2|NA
CASSSRLAGAGDEQFF
TGTGCCAGCTCATCACGACTAGCGGGAGCGGGGGATGAGCAGTTCTTC
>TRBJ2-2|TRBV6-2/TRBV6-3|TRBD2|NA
CASSYRLAGAGELFF
TGTGCCAGCAGTTATCGGCTAGCGGGAGCCGGGGAGCTGTTTTTT
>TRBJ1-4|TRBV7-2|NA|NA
CASSSGRTGGEKLFF
TGTGCCAGCAGCTCGGGACGGACGGGCGGGGAAAAACTGTTTTTT
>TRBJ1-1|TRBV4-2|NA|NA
CASSQEGVANTEAFF
TGTGCCAGCAGCCAAGAGGGGGTGGCGAACACTGAAGCTTTCTTT
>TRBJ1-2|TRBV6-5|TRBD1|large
CATNQGAEGYTF
TGTGCCACAAACCAGGGGGCCGAGGGCTACACCTTC
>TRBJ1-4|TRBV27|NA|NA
CASSLSRPGANEKLFF
TGTGCCAGCAGTTTATCGAGGCCCGGGGCTAATGAAAAACTGTTTTTT
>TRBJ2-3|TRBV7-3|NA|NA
CASSSLGGGAYSTDTQYF
TGTGCCAGCAGCTCCCTGGGGGGTGGGGCCTACAGCACAGATACGCAGTATTTT
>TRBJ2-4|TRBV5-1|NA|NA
CASSQGPANIQYF
TGCGCCAGCAGCCAGGGACCCGCAAACATTCAGTACTTC
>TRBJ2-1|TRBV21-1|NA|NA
CASSKGQVRRDYNEQFF
TGTGCCAGCAGCAAAGGGCAGGTACGACGGGATTACAATGAGCAGTTCTTC
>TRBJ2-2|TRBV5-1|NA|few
CASSLRSNTGELFF
TGCGCCAGCAGCTTACGGTCGAACACCGGGGAGCTGTTTTTT
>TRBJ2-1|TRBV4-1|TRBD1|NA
CASRRGQGTYNEQFF
TGCGCCAGCAGACGCGGACAGGGCACCTACAATGAGCAGTTCTTC
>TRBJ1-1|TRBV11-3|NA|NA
CASSLDPPGAGSEAFF
TGTGCCAGCAGCTTAGACCCCCCCGGCGCCGGTTCTGAAGCTTTCTTT
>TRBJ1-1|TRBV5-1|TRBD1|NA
CASSPEDRVWAEAFF
TGCGCCAGCAGCCCTGAGGACAGGGTGTGGGCTGAAGCTTTCTTT
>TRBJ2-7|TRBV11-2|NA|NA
CASSLDTTDYEQYF
TGTGCCAGCAGCTTAGATACGACAGACTACGAGCAGTACTTC
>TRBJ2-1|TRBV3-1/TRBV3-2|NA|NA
CASAQQQLEGSYNEQFF
TGTGCCAGTGCCCAACAGCAACTAGAGGGCTCCTACAATGAGCAGTTCTTC
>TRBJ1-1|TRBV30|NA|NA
CAWTPTRQVGMVNTEAFF
TGTGCCTGGACCCCCACTCGACAGGTTGGGATGGTGAACACTGAAGCTTTCTTT
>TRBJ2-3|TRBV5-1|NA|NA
CASSLGGPGRTQYF
TGCGCCAGCAGCTTGGGAGGGCCGGGGAGGACGCAGTATTTT
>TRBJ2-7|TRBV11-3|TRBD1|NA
CASSPGTGYPEQYF
TGTGCCAGCAGCCCCGGGACAGGTTACCCCGAGCAGTACTTC
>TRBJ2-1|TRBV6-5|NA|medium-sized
CASSLVQGSGNEQFF
TGTGCCAGCAGTTTAGTGCAAGGTAGCGGCAATGAGCAGTTCTTC
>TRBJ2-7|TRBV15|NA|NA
CATSRGTARSSYEQYF
TGTGCCACCAGCAGAGGCACAGCGCGGAGCTCCTACGAGCAGTACTTC
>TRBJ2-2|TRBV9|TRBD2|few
CASSVVSGGSTGELFF
TGTGCCAGCAGCGTAGTGAGCGGGGGTTCCACCGGGGAGCTGTTTTTT
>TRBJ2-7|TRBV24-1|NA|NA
CATSDGGAYEQYF
TGTGCCACCAGTGACGGGGGAGCCTACGAGCAGTACTTC
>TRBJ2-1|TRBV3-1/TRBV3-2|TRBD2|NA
CASSQGSGGWNEQFF
TGTGCCAGCAGCCAAGGTAGCGGGGGGTGGAATGAGCAGTTCTTC
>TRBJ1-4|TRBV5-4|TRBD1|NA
CASSSQGASNEKLFF
TGTGCCAGCAGCTCTCAGGGGGCCTCTAATGAAAAACTGTTTTTT
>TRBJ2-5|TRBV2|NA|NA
CASSENSAQETQYF
TGTGCCAGCAGTGAGAACTCAGCCCAAGAGACCCAGTACTTC
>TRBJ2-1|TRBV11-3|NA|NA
CASSLRNYNEQFF
TGTGCCAGCAGCTTAAGGAACTACAATGAGCAGTTCTTC
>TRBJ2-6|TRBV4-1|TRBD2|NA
CASSPGGVAGANVLTF
TGCGCCAGCAGCCCGGGGGGAGTTGCCGGGGCCAACGTCCTGACTTTC
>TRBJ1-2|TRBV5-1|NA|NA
CASSLAGAEGYTF
TGCGCCAGCAGCTTGGCGGGGGCTGAAGGCTACACCTTC
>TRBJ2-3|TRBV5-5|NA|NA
CASSLTGGADTQYF
TGTGCCAGCAGCTTGACGGGGGGCGCAGATACGCAGTATTTT
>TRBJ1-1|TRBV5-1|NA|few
CASSLLGSRNTEAFF
TGCGCCAGCAGCTTGTTGGGGTCACGGAACACTGAAGCTTTCTTT
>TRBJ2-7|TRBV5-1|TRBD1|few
CASSLGQGTAYEQYF
TGCGCCAGCAGCCTGGGACAGGGTACAGCCTACGAGCAGTACTTC
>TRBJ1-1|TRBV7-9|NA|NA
CASSRAGDTEAFF
TGTGCCAGCAGCCGGGCGGGGGACACTGAAGCTTTCTTT
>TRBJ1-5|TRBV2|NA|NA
CASSEFRRENQPQHF
TGTGCCAGCAGTGAATTTCGGCGGGAAAATCAGCCCCAGCATTTT
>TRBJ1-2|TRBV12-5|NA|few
CASGQGLGGYTF
TGTGCTAGTGGCCAGGGGTTGGGTGGCTACACCTTC
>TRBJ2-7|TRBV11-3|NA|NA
CASSLVGVINEQYF
TGTGCCAGCAGCTTAGTAGGGGTCATTAACGAGCAGTACTTC
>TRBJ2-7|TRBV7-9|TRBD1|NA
CASSLGGGLYEQYF
TGTGCCAGCAGCTTAGGAGGGGGCTTGTACGAGCAGTACTTC
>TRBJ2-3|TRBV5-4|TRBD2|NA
CASSFDAGDDTQYF
TGTGCCAGCAGCTTTGATGCGGGAGACGATACGCAGTATTTT
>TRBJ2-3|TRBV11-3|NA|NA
CASSLGGVTDTQYF
TGTGCCAGCAGCTTAGGGGGGGTCACAGATACGCAGTATTTT
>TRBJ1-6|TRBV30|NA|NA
CAWSRGTSPLHF
TGTGCCTGGAGTAGGGGGACCTCACCCCTCCACTTT
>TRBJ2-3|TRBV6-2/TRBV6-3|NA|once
CASSYDLLGHRTDTQYF
TGTGCCAGCAGTTACGATTTGTTGGGACACCGCACAGATACGCAGTATTTT
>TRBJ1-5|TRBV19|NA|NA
CASSPIAGGLGSNQPQHF
TGTGCCAGTAGCCCCATCGCGGGGGGCTTGGGTAGCAATCAGCCCCAGCATTTT
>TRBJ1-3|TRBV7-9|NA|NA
CASSFLSIGNTIYF
TGTGCCAGCAGCTTTCTCTCCATCGGAAACACCATATATTTT